Below, 3 T cell receptor beta chains from the same sample are listed, as sequenced in a study of OX40 agonist ivuxolimab in advanced cancers. Library prep was done by the immunoSEQ multiplex PCR assay. Imported from immuneACCESS, the table was reduced by TCRdb to in-frame sequences with V and J called. These copies leave out some clones; in studies compared against another copy, an unresolved V gene accounts for under half, and the cause of the remainder is not known. The table for this sample lists roughly 740 clones; approximately 80% of them were counted only once. The ten largest clonotypes hold around 10% of the sample. This sample was gathered in a trial of the OX40 agonist ivuxolimab. All receptors come from an adult with an advanced solid tumor such as melanoma, head and neck, liver or kidney cancer.

The rearrangement joins TRBV11-3 to TRBJ1-1, with D possibly matching TRBD1 (5 bases). The CDR3 is made up of 14 amino acids. Germline V gene lookup returns CDR1 SGHNT and CDR2 YENEEA. The V end was cut by 3 bases, the J end by 0 bases, with 8 bases between. The CDR3 DNA follows: TGTGCCAGCAGCTTCGGGACCTTGAACACTGAAGCTTTCTTT. Translating gives CASSFGTLNTEAFF.

The CDR3 sequence: CASSSLGGLNEKLFF. The CDR3 bases are TGCGCCAGCAGCTCCTTGGGGGGGCTAAATGAAAAACTGTTTTTT. The chain is built from TRBV23-1 and TRBJ1-4; weak D call: TRBD1 (6 bases). TRBV23-1 is an open reading frame, and its role is uncertain. The CDR3 sequence is 15 residues long. Trimming left V 6 bases short and J 5 bases short, with 16 bases between.

The rearrangement joins TRBV6-8 to TRBJ2-3, with unresolved D. CDR3 size: 15 residues. Trimming left V 0 bases short and J 1 base short, with 8 bases between. The germline CDR1 and CDR2 sequences are MNHGY and SAAAGT. CDR3 sequence reads: CASSYSLTGTDTQYF. The CDR3 DNA sequence: TGTGCCAGCAGTTACTCCTTAACCGGCACAGATACGCAGTATTTT.